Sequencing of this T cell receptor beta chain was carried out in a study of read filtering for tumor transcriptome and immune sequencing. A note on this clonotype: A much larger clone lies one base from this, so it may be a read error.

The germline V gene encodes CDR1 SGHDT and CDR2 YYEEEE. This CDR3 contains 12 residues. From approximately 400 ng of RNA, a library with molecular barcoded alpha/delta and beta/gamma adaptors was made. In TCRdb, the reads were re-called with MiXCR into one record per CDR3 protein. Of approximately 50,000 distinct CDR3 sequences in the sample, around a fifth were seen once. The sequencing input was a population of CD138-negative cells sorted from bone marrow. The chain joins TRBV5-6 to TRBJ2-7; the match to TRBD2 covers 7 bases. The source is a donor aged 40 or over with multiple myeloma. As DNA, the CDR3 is TGTGCCAGCAGCGCGGGAGCCTACGAGCAGAACTTC. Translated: CASSAGAYEQNF.